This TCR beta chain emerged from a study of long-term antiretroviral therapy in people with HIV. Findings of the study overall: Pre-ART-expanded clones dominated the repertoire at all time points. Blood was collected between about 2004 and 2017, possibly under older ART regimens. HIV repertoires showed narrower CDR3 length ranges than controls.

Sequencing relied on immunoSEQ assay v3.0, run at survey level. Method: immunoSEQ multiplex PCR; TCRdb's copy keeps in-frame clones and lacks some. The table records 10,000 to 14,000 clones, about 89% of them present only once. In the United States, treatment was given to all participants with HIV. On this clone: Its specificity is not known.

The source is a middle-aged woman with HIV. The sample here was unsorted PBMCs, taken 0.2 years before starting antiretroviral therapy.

In nucleotides, the CDR3 is TGCAGCGTTTGCAGGGTTCCAAACACTGAAGCTTTCTTT. It encodes CSVCRVPNTEAFF. V usage is TRBV29-1 and J usage is TRBJ1-1; possibly TRBD1 for D (5 bases). Germline loops: CDR1 SQVTM, CDR2 ANQGSEA. V was pared by 5 bases and J by 2 bases, with 12 bases between. This CDR3 comprises 13 residues. Together with reference TRBV29-1 and TRBJ1-1, the CDR3 gives the full variable domain: SAVISQKPSRDICQRGTSLTIQCQVDSQVTMMFWYRQQPGQSLTLIATANQGSEATYESGFVIDKFPISRPNLTFSTLTVSNMSPEDSSIYLCSVCRVPNTEAFFGQGTRLTVV.